This section outlines one T cell receptor (beta chain) sequence together with its context. The antigen is undetermined. The data were taken from a study of T cell responses to AZD1222 COVID-19 vaccine. Study-level results: Most donors were white British and more were female, and clonal diversity was possibly underestimated. Targeting of unmutated variant regions was reportedly seen in nearly half of spike-specific TCRs. Only after the peak T cell response were repertoires sampled.

The data were produced by immunoSEQ multiplex PCR, yet TCRdb's version contains in-frame clones alone and is incomplete. The table shows 130,000 to 150,000 clones, with about 92% occurring only once. The CDR3 loop spans 16 amino acids. Germline assignment: CDR1 MNHEY and CDR2 SMNVEV (reference sequence). Trimming took off 3 bases at V and 0 bases at J, with 13 bases between the two ends. The clonotype originates from an adult in good health. Source: peripheral blood, taken on day 0 of AZD1222 vaccination. The chain joins TRBV27 to TRBJ2-3; the D gene is possibly TRBD2 (7 bases). In DNA form, the CDR3 reads TGTGCCAGCAGTTTCCGGGGGGCTCGGAGCACAGATACGCAGTATTTT. Residues: CASSFRGARSTDTQYF.